This T cell receptor (beta chain) was sequenced in a study of cytomegalovirus exposure and HLA in healthy donors. 60 Vbeta and 13 Jbeta primers were used in PCR. The repertoire was sequenced with immunoSEQ multiplex PCR; TCRdb's copy has only in-frame clones and lacks some. The table includes roughly 120,000 clones, around 70% detected once. Germline-derived CDR1 and CDR2 are SGHTA and FQGNSA. There are 17 residues in the CDR3. V lost 5 bases and J lost 2; bases outside the gene matches: 8. The TCR comes from a man aged 30-40 years in good health and CMV-seropositive. Material: PBMCs. The chain links TRBV7-2 to TRBJ2-1; TRBD1 matches 11 bases. The CDR3 DNA reads as TGTGCCAGCAGCAACCCGCGGACAGGGGGCGCCTACAATGAGCAGTTCTTC. Translating gives CASSNPRTGGAYNEQFF.